Listed below are T cell receptor beta chains from one sample, sequenced in a study of cytomegalovirus exposure and HLA in healthy donors. The assay was immunoSEQ multiplex PCR, and TCRdb's table has in-frame clones only and misses some. The table shows 150,000 to 200,000 clones, with about 70% occurring only once. Source material: PBMCs. The receptors originated from a young woman in good health and CMV-seronegative. Both conserved end residues are part of each CDR3. Each record gives: clone size, J gene, D gene, V gene, CDR3 DNA, CDR3 protein. D genes are given only for firm matches. Clone sizes are given selectively: once, few, many, or a class where the clone is expanded.

few | TRBJ2-7 | - | TRBV12-5 | TGTGCTAGTGGGTCCGGGGGCTCCTACGAGCAGTACTTC | CASGSGGSYEQYF
few | TRBJ2-3 | TRBD2 | TRBV7-3 | TGTGCCAGCAGCATCCGGACTAGCGGGAGGATCGGCGCAGATACGCAGTATTTT | CASSIRTSGRIGADTQYF
- | TRBJ2-1 | TRBD2 | TRBV6-1 | TGTGCCAGCAGTGCGGCTAGCGGTTACAATGAGCAGTTCTTC | CASSAASGYNEQFF
- | TRBJ2-1 | TRBD2 | TRBV4-2 | TGTGCCAGCAGACAAGATCTAGCTAGCGGGTCCAATGAGCAGTTCTTC | CASRQDLASGSNEQFF
few | TRBJ2-6 | - | TRBV19 | TGTGCCAGTGTAGGCTCTGGGGCCAACGCCCTGACTTTC | CASVGSGANALTF
- | TRBJ1-2 | TRBD1 | TRBV7-9 | TGTGCCAGCAGCTTAGCGTCGGGACAGCCGAATGGCTACACCTTC | CASSLASGQPNGYTF
once | TRBJ2-7 | TRBD2 | TRBV14 | TGTGCCAGCAGCCAGGACCTTGGGGCCGGCCGACTAGCGGGGGGGCTGAGCGAGCAGTACTTC | CASSQDLGAGRLAGGLSEQYF
- | TRBJ1-2 | - | TRBV11-2 | TGTGCCAGCAGCTACAGGACAGTCTTAAACTATGGCTACACCTTC | CASSYRTVLNYGYTF
- | TRBJ1-4 | TRBD1 | TRBV4-3 | TGCGCCAGCAGCCAAGCGCCAGCAGGGACAGGGTATGAAAAACTGTTTTTT | CASSQAPAGTGYEKLFF
few | TRBJ2-7 | TRBD1 | TRBV7-8 | TGTGCCAGCAGCTTAGAAGGGGGCCTTTTGAGGGAGCAGTACTTC | CASSLEGGLLREQYF
- | TRBJ1-1 | - | TRBV5-4 | TGTGCCAGCAGCTCAGAGCTGGGGGGGGGAGGGAGCACTGAAGCTTTCTTT | CASSSELGGGGSTEAFF
- | TRBJ2-7 | - | TRBV4-2 | TGTGCCAGCAGCCAAGATTTGCCCGGGATGACCTCTCTACGATACGAGCAGTACTTC | CASSQDLPGMTSLRYEQYF
- | TRBJ1-5 | - | TRBV19 | TGTGCCAGTAGTATTTCCCCAGGGCTTCACTTCGTTTCTTTGAATCAGCCCCAGCATTTT | CASSISPGLHFVSLNQPQHF
many | TRBJ2-7 | TRBD2 | TRBV7-8 | TGTGCCAGCACCATAGCGGGAGGGGTCGAAGAGCAGTACTTC | CASTIAGGVEEQYF
- | TRBJ1-5 | TRBD1 | TRBV19 | TGTGCCAGTAGTCTCAAACAGGGGGGTCAGCCCCAGCATTTT | CASSLKQGGQPQHF
- | TRBJ1-5 | TRBD1 | TRBV5-1 | TGCGCCAGCAGCTTGGCAACAGGGGAGCAGCCCCAGCATTTT | CASSLATGEQPQHF
- | TRBJ2-1 | - | TRBV7-9 | TGTGCCAGCAGCTTAGCGTCGGACACCAATGAGCAGTTCTTC | CASSLASDTNEQFF
once | TRBJ2-4 | TRBD2 | TRBV7-2 | TGTGCCAGCAGCTCCAGACTAGCGGGATGGGGTAACATTCAGTACTTC | CASSSRLAGWGNIQYF
- | TRBJ1-5 | TRBD1 | TRBV19 | TGTGCCAGTAGTATTCGGTCCAGGGGGAAAAGCAATCAGCCCCAGCATTTT | CASSIRSRGKSNQPQHF
- | TRBJ1-1 | - | TRBV5-1 | TGCGCCAGCAGCCCAGACACCGGGATGGTTAACACTGAAGCTTTCTTT | CASSPDTGMVNTEAFF
few | TRBJ2-3 | - | TRBV11-2 | TGTGCCAGCAGCTTCGCGGGGGCCATCAACACAGATACGCAGTATTTT | CASSFAGAINTDTQYF
- | TRBJ1-2 | TRBD1 | TRBV5-4 | TGTGCCAGCAGACGGACAGGGGGCTCGCATGGCTACACCTTC | CASRRTGGSHGYTF